Shown below are 7 T cell receptor beta chains from a single sample sequenced in a study of Ad26.COV2.S vaccination and SARS-CoV-2 variants. Treatment specified: 15 to 20 received Ad26.COV2.S at low or high dose, single or two shots; about 5 received placebo; per-sample allocation not given. It was on day 63 after the first vaccine or placebo injection that samples were taken. The method was immunoSEQ multiplex PCR; TCRdb's version includes in-frame clones alone and lacks a portion of them. The profile shows about 440,000 clones, 90% of them singletons. The sequences come from peripheral blood, collected in a trial of Ad26.COV2.S vaccine versus placebo. These receptors were taken from a person aged 18-65 years who received the Ad26.COV2.S COVID-19 vaccine or a placebo.

CDR3 loop: CASSTAYRSGRVTDTQYF. In DNA, the CDR3 is TGTGCCAGCAGTACGGCGTATCGAAGCGGGAGGGTCACAGATACGCAGTATTTT. The chain is built from TRBV25-1 and TRBJ2-3, with 10 bases identical to TRBD2. With V trimmed by 5 bases and J by 2 bases, 13 bases remained unmatched. The CDR3 runs to 18 residues. Germline V gene lookup returns CDR1 MGHDK and CDR2 SYGVNS.

The CDR3 reads CASSFGDEQYF. DNA for the CDR3: TGTGCCAGCAGTTTTGGGGACGAGCAGTACTTC. The chain couples TRBV28 to TRBJ2-7, with D unclear. Trimming stripped 3 bases from V and 5 bases from J, with 5 bases between. Germline V gene sequence: CDR1 MDHEN, CDR2 SYDVKM. This CDR3 has 11 residues. The full variable domain, with the rest looked up from reference TRBV28 and TRBJ2-7, is DVKVTQSSRYLVKRTGEKVFLECVQDMDHENMFWYRQDPGLGLRLIYFSYDVKMKEKGDIPEGYSVSREKKERFSLILESASTNQTSMYLCASSFGDEQYFGPGTRLTVT.

The chain links TRBV5-1 to TRBJ2-2, with D possibly being TRBD2 (6 bases). The V gene's germline CDR1 is SGHRS and CDR2 YFSETQ. This CDR3 spans 17 amino acids. The V end was cut by 0 bases, the J end by 1 base, with 13 bases between. The CDR3 DNA reads TGCGCCAGCAGCTTGGACAGCCCGGGGGAGAACACCGGGGAGCTGTTTTTT. As protein: CASSLDSPGENTGELFF.

This chain links TRBV3-1 (or the pseudogene TRBV3-2) with TRBJ2-3, with TRBD1 identical over 9 bases. V dropped 2 bases and J dropped 6; count of bases not matched to a gene: 9. The CDR3 runs 16 residues. In germline, CDR1 is LGHDT, CDR2 YNNKEL (reference sequence). The CDR3 protein is CASSQTGGAFPDTQYF. CDR3 DNA sequence: TGTGCCAGCAGCCAAACAGGGGGCGCGTTTCCCGATACGCAGTATTTT.

V usage is TRBV19 and J usage is TRBJ1-3, with D perhaps TRBD1 (5 bases). Trimming removed 5 bases at V and 4 bases at J, with 9 bases between. The germline gives CDR1 LNHDA, CDR2 SQIVND (reference sequence). The CDR3 has 13 residues. The CDR3 bases are TGTGCCAGTAGTCCCCAGGGCGGAAACACCATATATTTT. It translates to CASSPQGGNTIYF.

This chain joins TRBV6-2 or TRBV6-3 and TRBJ1-4; D gene uncertain. V was clipped by 3 bases and J by 5 bases, with 16 bases between them. Germline V gene data show CDR1 as MNHEY and CDR2 as SVGEGT. This CDR3 is built from 16 residues. In DNA form, the CDR3 reads TGTGCCAGCAGTTATCCCCGGACGCCCGGAAATGAAAAACTGTTTTTT. It translates to CASSYPRTPGNEKLFF.

The chain joins TRBV27 to TRBJ2-1; 8 nucleotides match TRBD2. CDR1 is MNHEY, CDR2 SMNVEV, per germline (reference sequence). Losses at the gene ends were 6 bases for V and 6 bases for J; bases not matched to a gene: 4. This CDR3 is built from 13 residues. CDR3 residues: CASRHGLANEQFF. CDR3 nucleotides: TGTGCCAGCAGACACGGACTAGCCAATGAGCAGTTCTTC.